This T cell receptor (beta chain) was obtained from a study of immune evolution from preneoplasia to lung adenocarcinoma. This clone was recorded only once. This table comes from immunoSEQ multiplex PCR, and its TCRdb copy is limited to in-frame clones, with some not included. In the table there are 7,500 to 10,000 clones, approximately 75% of which are singletons. V shed 2 bases, J shed 12 bases, and the junction held 4 bases outside the gene matches. CDR3 size: 13 residues. In germline, CDR1 is SGDLS, CDR2 YYNGEE. This TCR was sampled from a person older than 75 with lung adenocarcinoma. Input material: FFPE lung adenocarcinoma in situ tissue. The J gene is TRBJ2-1, the V gene TRBV9, with 11 bases aligning to TRBD2. CDR3 amino acids: CASSVGLAGGQFF. The DNA of the CDR3 is TGTGCCAGCAGCGTGGGGCTAGCGGGGGGGCAGTTCTTC.